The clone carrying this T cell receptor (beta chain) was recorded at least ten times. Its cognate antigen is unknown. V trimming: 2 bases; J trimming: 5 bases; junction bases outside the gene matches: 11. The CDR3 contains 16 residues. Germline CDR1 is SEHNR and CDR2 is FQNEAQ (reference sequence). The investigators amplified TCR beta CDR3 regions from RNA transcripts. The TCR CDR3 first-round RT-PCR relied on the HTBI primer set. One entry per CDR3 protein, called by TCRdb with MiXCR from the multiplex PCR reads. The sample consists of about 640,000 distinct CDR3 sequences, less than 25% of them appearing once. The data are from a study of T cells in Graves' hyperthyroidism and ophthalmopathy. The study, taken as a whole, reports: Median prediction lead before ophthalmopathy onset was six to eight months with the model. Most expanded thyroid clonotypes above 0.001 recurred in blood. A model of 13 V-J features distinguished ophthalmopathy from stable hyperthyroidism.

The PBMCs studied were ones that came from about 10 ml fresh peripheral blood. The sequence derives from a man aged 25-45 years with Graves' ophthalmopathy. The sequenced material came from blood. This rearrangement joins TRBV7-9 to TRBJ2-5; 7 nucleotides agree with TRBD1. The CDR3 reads CASSLLKRGLNETQYF. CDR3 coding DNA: TGTGCCAGCAGCTTATTAAAGAGGGGGCTAAATGAGACCCAGTACTTC. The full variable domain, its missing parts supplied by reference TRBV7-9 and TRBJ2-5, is DTGVSQNPRHKITKRGQNVTFRCDPISEHNRLYWYRQTLGQGPEFLTYFQNEAQLEKSRLLSDRFSAERPKGSFSTLEIQRTEQGDSAMYLCASSLLKRGLNETQYFGPGTRLLVL.